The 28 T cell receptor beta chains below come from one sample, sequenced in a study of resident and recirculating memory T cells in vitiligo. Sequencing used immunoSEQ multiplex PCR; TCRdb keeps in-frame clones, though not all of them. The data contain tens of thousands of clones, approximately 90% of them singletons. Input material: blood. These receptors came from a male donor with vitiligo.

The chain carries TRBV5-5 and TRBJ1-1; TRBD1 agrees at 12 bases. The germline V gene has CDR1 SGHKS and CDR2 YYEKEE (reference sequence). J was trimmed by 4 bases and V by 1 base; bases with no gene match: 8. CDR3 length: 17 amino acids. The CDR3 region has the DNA TGTGCCAGCAGCTTGTCGGGGACAGGGGGCCCGGGCACTGAAGCTTTCTTT. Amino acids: CASSLSGTGGPGTEAFF.

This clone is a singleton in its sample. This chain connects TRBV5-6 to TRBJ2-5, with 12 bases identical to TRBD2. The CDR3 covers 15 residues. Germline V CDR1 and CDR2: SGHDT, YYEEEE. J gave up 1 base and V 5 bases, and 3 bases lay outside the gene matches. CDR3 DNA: TGTGCCAGCAGATCTAGCGGGGGGGCCCAAGAGACCCAGTACTTC. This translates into CASRSSGGAQETQYF.

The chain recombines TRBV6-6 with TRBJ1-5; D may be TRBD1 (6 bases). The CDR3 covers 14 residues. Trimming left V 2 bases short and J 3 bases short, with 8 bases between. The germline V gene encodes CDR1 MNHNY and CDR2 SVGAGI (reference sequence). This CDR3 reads CASSYRDINQPQHF. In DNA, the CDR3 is TGTGCCAGCAGTTACCGGGACATCAATCAGCCCCAGCATTTT.

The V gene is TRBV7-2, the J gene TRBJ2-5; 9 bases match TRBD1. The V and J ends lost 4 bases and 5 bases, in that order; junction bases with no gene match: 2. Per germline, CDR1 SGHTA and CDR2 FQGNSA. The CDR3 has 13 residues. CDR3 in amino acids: CASSWTGEETQYF. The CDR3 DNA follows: TGTGCCAGCAGCTGGACAGGGGAGGAGACCCAGTACTTC.

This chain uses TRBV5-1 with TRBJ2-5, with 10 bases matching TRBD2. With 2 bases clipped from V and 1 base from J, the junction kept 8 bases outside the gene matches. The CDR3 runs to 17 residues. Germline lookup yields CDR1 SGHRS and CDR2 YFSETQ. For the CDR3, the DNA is TGCGCCAGCAGCTTAATAGGCACTAGCGGGGCCCAAGAGACCCAGTACTTC. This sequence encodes CASSLIGTSGAQETQYF.

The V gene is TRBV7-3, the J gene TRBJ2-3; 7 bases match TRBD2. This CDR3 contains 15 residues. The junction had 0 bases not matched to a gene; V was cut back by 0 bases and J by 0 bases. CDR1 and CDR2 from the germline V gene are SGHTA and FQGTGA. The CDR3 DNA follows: TGTGCCAGCAGCTTAACAGCGGGGAGCACAGATACGCAGTATTTT. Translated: CASSLTAGSTDTQYF. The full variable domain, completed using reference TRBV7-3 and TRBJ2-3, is GAGVSQTPSNKVTEKGKYVELRCDPISGHTALYWYRQSLGQGPEFLIYFQGTGAADDSGLPNDRFFAVRPEGSVSTLKIQRTERGDSAVYLCASSLTAGSTDTQYFGPGTRLTVL.

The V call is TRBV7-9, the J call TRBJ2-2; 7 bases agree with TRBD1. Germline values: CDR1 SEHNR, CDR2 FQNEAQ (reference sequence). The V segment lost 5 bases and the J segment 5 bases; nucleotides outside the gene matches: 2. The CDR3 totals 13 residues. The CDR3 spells CASSPTGTGELFF. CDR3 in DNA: TGTGCCAGCAGCCCGACAGGGACCGGGGAGCTGTTTTTT.

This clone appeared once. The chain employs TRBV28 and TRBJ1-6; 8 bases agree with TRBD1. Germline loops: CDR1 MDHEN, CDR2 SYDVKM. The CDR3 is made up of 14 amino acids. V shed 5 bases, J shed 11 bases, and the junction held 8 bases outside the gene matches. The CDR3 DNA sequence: TGTGCCAGCAGTAGGGGGGACAGGCTGGCACCCCTCCACTTT. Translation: CASSRGDRLAPLHF.

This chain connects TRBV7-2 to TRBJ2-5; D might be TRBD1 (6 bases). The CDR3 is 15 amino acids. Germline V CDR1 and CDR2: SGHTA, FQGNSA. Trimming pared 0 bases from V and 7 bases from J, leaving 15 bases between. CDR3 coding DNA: TGTGCCAGCAGCTTAGCGGCAGGGGCCGTTTCGACCCAGTACTTC. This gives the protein CASSLAAGAVSTQYF.

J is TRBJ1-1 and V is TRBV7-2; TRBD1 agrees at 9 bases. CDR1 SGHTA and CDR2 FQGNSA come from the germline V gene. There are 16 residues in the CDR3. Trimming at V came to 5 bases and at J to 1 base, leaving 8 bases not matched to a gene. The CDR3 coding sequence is TGTGCCAGCAGCCGCAGACCGGGACAGGGGAACACTGAAGCTTTCTTT. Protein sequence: CASSRRPGQGNTEAFF.

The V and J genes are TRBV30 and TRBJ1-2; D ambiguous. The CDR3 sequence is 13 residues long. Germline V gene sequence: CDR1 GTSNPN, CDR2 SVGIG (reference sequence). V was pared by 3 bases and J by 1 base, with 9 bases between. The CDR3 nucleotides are TGTGCCTGGAGCCTAGGCTTTAACTATGGCTACACCTTC. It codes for CAWSLGFNYGYTF.

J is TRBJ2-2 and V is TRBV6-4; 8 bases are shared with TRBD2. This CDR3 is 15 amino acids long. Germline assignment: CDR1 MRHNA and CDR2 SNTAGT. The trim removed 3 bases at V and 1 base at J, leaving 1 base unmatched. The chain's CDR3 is CASSESGGNTGELFF. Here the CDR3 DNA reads TGTGCCAGCAGTGAAAGCGGGGGGAACACCGGGGAGCTGTTTTTT.

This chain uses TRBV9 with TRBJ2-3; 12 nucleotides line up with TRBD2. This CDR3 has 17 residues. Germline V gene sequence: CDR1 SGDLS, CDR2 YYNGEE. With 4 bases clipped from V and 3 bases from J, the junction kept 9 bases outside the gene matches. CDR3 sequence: CASSRGASGGVTDTQYF. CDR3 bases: TGTGCCAGCAGCCGGGGGGCTAGCGGGGGGGTAACAGATACGCAGTATTTT.

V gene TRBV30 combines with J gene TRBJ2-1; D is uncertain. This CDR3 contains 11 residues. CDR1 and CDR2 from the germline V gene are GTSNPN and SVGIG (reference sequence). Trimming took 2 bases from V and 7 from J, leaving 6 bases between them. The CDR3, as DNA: TGTGCCTGGAGTTTAGTAAATGAGCAGTTCTTC. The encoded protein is CAWSLVNEQFF.

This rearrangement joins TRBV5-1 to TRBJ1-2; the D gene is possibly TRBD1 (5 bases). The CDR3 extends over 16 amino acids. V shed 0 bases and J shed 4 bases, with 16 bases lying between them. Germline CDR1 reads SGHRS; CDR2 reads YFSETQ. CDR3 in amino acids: CASSLDGQGVRYGYTF. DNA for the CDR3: TGCGCCAGCAGCTTGGATGGACAAGGGGTACGCTATGGCTACACCTTC.

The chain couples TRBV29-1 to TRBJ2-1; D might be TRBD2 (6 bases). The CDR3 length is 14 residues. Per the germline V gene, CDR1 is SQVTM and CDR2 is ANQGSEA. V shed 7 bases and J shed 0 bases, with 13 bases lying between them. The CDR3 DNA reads TGCAGCGCTGGGGGGTCTAGCTCCTACAATGAGCAGTTCTTC. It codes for CSAGGSSSYNEQFF.

The CDR3 sequence: CASSYRGGDYGYTF. CDR3 coding DNA: TGTGCCAGCAGCTACAGGGGGGGCGACTATGGCTACACCTTC. V usage is TRBV5-6 and J usage is TRBJ1-2; the match to TRBD1 covers 8 bases. V was pared by 3 bases and J by 3 bases, with 4 bases of the junction left unmatched. Germline CDR1 and CDR2: SGHDT and YYEEEE. The CDR3 runs 14 residues.

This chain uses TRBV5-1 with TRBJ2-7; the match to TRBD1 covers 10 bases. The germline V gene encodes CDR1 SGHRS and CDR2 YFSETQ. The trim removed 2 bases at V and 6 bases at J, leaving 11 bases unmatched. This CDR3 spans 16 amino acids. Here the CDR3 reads CASSFLAMGQGSEQYF. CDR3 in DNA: TGCGCCAGCAGCTTTCTCGCGATGGGACAGGGGAGCGAGCAGTACTTC.

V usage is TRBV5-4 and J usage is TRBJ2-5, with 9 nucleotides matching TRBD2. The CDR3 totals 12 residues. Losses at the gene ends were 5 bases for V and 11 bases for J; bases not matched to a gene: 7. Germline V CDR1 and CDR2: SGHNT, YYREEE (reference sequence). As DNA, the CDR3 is TGTGCCAGCAGAGTGAGCGGGGGGAGACAGTACTTC. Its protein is CASRVSGGRQYF.

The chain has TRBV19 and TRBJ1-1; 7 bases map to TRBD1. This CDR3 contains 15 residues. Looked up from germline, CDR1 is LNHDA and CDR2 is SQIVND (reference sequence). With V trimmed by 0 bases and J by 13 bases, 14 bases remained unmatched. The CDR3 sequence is CASSIEGTDFAYGFF. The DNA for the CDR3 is TGTGCCAGTAGTATAGAGGGGACAGACTTCGCTTATGGTTTCTTT.

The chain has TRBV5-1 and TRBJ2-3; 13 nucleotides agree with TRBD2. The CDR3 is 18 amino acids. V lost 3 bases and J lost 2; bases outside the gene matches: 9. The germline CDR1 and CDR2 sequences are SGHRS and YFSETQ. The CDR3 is CASSWGTSGEKPTDTQYF. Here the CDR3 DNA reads TGCGCCAGCAGCTGGGGGACTAGCGGGGAGAAACCCACAGATACGCAGTATTTT.

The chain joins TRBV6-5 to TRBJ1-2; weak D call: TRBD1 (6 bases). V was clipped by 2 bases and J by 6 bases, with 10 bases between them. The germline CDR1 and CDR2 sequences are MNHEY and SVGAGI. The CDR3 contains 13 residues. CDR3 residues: CASSYRQEHGYTF. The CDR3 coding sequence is TGTGCCAGCAGTTACCGACAGGAGCATGGCTACACCTTC.

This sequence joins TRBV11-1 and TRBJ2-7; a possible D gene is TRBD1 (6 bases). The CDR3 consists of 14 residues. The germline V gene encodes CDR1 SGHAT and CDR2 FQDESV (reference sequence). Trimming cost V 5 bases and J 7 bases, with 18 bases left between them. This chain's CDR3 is CASSPNRVQGEQYF. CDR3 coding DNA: TGTGCCAGCAGCCCCAACAGGGTTCAGGGGGAGCAGTACTTC. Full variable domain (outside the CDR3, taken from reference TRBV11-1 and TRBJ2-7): EAEVAQSPRYKITEKSQAVAFWCDPISGHATLYWYRQILGQGPELLVQFQDESVVDDSQLPKDRFSAERLKGVDSTLKIQPAELGDSAMYLCASSPNRVQGEQYFGPGTRLTVT.

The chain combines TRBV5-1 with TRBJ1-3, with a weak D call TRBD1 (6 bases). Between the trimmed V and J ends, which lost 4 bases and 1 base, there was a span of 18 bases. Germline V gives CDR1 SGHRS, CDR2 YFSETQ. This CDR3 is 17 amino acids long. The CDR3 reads CASSLLGAGASGNTIYF. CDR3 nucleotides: TGCGCCAGCAGCCTCCTCGGGGCAGGGGCATCTGGAAACACCATATATTTT. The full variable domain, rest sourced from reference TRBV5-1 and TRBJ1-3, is KAGVTQTPRYLIKTRGQQVTLSCSPISGHRSVSWYQQTPGQGLQFLFEYFSETQRNKGNFPGRFSGRQFSNSRSEMNVSTLELGDSALYLCASSLLGAGASGNTIYFGEGSWLTVV.

The CDR3, as DNA: TGTGCCAGCAGTGAACCCGGACAGGGGGCAGATACGCAGTATTTT. This sequence encodes CASSEPGQGADTQYF. The V call is TRBV6-1, the J call TRBJ2-3, with 10 bases fitting TRBD1. V shed 2 bases, J shed 4 bases, and the junction held 3 bases outside the gene matches. CDR3 size: 15 residues. The germline gives CDR1 MNHNS, CDR2 SASEGT.

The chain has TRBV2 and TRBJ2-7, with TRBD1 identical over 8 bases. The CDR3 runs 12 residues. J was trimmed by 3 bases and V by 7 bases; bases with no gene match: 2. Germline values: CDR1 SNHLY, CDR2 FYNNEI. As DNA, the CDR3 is TGTGCCAGCAAGGACAGGGACTACGAGCAGTACTTC. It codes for CASKDRDYEQYF.

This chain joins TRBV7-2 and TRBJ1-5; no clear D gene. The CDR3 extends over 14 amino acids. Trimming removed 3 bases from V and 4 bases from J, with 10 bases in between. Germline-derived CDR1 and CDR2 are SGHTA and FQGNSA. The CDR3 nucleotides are TGTGCCAGCAGCTTCGGAGAGGGTAATCAGCCCCAGCATTTT. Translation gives CASSFGEGNQPQHF.

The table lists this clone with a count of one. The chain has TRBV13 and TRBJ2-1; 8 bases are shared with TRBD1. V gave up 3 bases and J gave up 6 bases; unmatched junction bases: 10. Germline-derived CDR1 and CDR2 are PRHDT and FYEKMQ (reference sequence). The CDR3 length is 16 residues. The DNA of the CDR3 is TGTGCCAGCAGCTTTCTCGGCAGGGGGCCTCGCAATGAGCAGTTCTTC. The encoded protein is CASSFLGRGPRNEQFF.